The 9 T cell receptor beta chains listed next were all sequenced from one sample in a study of cytomegalovirus exposure and HLA in healthy donors. The primer mix had 60 Vbeta and 13 Jbeta primers. Measured with immunoSEQ multiplex PCR; TCRdb has only the in-frame clones, and not every one. The sample lists about 160,000 clones, more than 65% seen once, with under 5.5% in the top ten. The material sequenced was PBMCs. The receptors were sampled from a man aged 18 to 35 in good health and CMV-seropositive.

The chain couples TRBV11-2 to TRBJ2-5; D uncertain. The V end was cut by 5 bases, the J end by 5 bases, with 6 bases between. This CDR3 contains 11 residues. The germline CDR1 and CDR2 sequences are SGHAT and FQNNGV. The CDR3 sequence is CASSVQETQYF. DNA for the CDR3: TGTGCCAGCAGCGTTCAGGAGACCCAGTACTTC.

V gene TRBV11-2 combines with J gene TRBJ2-7, with 8 bases lining up with TRBD2. CDR3 length equals 15 residues. Germline CDR1 SGHAT, CDR2 FQNNGV. Unmatched junction bases numbered 12, after V lost 4 bases and J lost 7 bases. In DNA form, the CDR3 reads TGTGCCAGCAGCTCAATAGCGGGAAACCTCGGGGAGCAGTACGTC. Its protein is CASSSIAGNLGEQYV.

As DNA, the CDR3 is TGTGCCAGCAGCCCCACGGGGTTGAGCTCCTACGAGCAGTACGTC. Translated: CASSPTGLSSYEQYV. The chain couples TRBV5-6 to TRBJ2-7; tentatively, D is TRBD2 (5 bases). The CDR3 is 15 residues long. V was pared by 4 bases and J by 0 bases, with 14 bases between. Germline V lookup: CDR1 SGHDT, CDR2 YYEEEE.

The chain recombines TRBV5-4 with TRBJ2-7; TRBD1 matches 7 bases. The length of the CDR3 is 15 residues. V gave up 4 bases and J gave up 0 bases; unmatched junction bases: 7. Germline assignment: CDR1 SGHNT and CDR2 YYREEE (reference sequence). The CDR3 nucleotides read TGTGCCAGCAGCCTTAGGGGACAGAGCTCCTACGAGCAGTACGTC. Translating it yields CASSLRGQSSYEQYV.

The genes are TRBV4-1 and TRBJ1-1; no reliable D call. CDR3 size: 16 residues. Germline CDR1 and CDR2: MGHRA and YSYEKL. V was shortened by 0 bases and J by 4 bases, with 15 bases between the two germline ends. The CDR3 loop is CASSQDALSSGTEAFF. The DNA for the CDR3 is TGCGCCAGCAGCCAAGACGCATTATCTAGTGGCACTGAAGCTTTCTTT.

This chain links TRBV30 with TRBJ2-1; weak D call: TRBD2 (7 bases). CDR3 length: 15 residues. V shed 1 base and J shed 9 bases, with 19 bases lying between them. The germline V gene encodes CDR1 GTSNPN and CDR2 SVGIG (reference sequence). This CDR3 reads CAWSGGGGGGSEQFF. CDR3 coding DNA: TGTGCCTGGAGTGGAGGGGGTGGGGGGGGGAGTGAGCAGTTCTTC.

The rearrangement uses TRBV5-6 and TRBJ1-1, with D perhaps matching TRBD1 (6 bases). This CDR3 has 14 residues. Trimming pared 0 bases from V and 1 base from J, leaving 7 bases between. Germline V gene lookup returns CDR1 SGHDT and CDR2 YYEEEE. In DNA form, the CDR3 reads TGTGCCAGCAGCTTGGAGACAGGGAACACTGAAGCTTTCTTT. The encoded protein is CASSLETGNTEAFF.

CDR3 DNA: TGTGCCACCAGCAGTGACGCGGGGCCGTGGGGCGGGGAGCTGTTTTTT. Amino acids: CATSSDAGPWGGELFF. This sequence joins TRBV15 and TRBJ2-2; a possible D gene is TRBD2 (6 bases). The CDR3 spans 16 residues. Germline-derived CDR1 and CDR2 are LNHNV and YYDKDF (reference sequence). Trimming shortened V by 3 bases and J by 7 bases, and 18 bases separated the two germline ends.

This rearrangement joins TRBV4-2 to TRBJ1-5; TRBD1 agrees at 11 bases. The germline V gene encodes CDR1 LGHNA and CDR2 YNFKEQ. CDR3 length: 16 residues. J lost 7 bases, V lost 6 bases, and 11 bases had no gene match. The CDR3 nucleotides read TGTGCCAGCAGATCCGGACAGGGGGCGTATGAACAGCCCCAGCATTTT. This encodes CASRSGQGAYEQPQHF.